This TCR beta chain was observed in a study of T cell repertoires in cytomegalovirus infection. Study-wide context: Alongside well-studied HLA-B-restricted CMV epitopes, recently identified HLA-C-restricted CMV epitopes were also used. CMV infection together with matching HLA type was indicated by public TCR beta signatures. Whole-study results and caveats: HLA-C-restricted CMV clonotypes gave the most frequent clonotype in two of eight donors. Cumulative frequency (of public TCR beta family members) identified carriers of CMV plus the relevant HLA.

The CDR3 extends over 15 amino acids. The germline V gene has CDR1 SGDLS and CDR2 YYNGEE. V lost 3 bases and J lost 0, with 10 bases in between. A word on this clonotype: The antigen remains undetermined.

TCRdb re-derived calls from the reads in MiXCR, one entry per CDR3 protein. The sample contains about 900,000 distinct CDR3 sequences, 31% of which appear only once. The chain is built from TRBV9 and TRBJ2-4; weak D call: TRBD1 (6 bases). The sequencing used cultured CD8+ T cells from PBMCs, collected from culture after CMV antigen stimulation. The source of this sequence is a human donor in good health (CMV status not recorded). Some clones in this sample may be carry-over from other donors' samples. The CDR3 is CASSGTGLAKNIQYF. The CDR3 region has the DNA TGTGCCAGCAGCGGAACAGGGCTAGCCAAAAACATTCAGTACTTC.